Each of the 10 T cell receptor beta chains below was sequenced from the same sample in a study of shared clonotypes between healthy human individuals. The table came from immunoSEQ multiplex PCR; TCRdb's copy has only in-frame clones and leaves some out. The data show some 2.1 million clones, with roughly 95% seen just once and more than 0.1% held by the top ten. The sequencing sample was made of naive CD4+ T cells sorted from blood. Subset defined: CD45RA+ positively selected. The receptors shown here come from a man between 18 and 35 years old in good health.

This clone was picked up one time. The genes are TRBV2 and TRBJ2-2, with 8 bases lining up with TRBD2. The CDR3 is made up of 15 amino acids. The germline CDR1 and CDR2 sequences are SNHLY and FYNNEI. After removal of 4 bases from V and 7 bases from J, the junction contained 8 bases not matched to a gene. This chain's CDR3 is CASSVKAGVIGELFF. CDR3 nucleotide sequence: TGTGCCAGCAGTGTAAAAGCGGGAGTGATCGGGGAGCTGTTTTTT.

This clone was observed once. One base away lies a much larger clone, so this may be a sequencing read error. V gene TRBV5-6 combines with J gene TRBJ1-2; 7 nucleotides line up with TRBD1. J lost 4 bases, V lost 4 bases, and 4 bases had no gene match. This CDR3 comprises 13 residues. Germline V CDR1 and CDR2: SGHDT, YYEEEE. In nucleotides, the CDR3 is TGTGCCAGCAGCCGGGGACAGTTCTATGGCTACACCTTC. Protein sequence: CASSRGQFYGYTF.

The chain couples TRBV7-2 to TRBJ1-1; the match to TRBD1 covers 7 bases. CDR3 length: 16 amino acids. J was trimmed by 4 bases and V by 4 bases; bases with no gene match: 12. Germline CDR1 and CDR2: SGHTA and FQGNSA. This CDR3 reads CASSWREQGISTEAFF. As DNA, the CDR3 is TGTGCCAGCAGCTGGAGGGAACAGGGGATAAGCACTGAAGCTTTCTTT.

The chain links TRBV5-1 to TRBJ2-1; D is uncertain. This CDR3 region has 15 residues. Germline V gives CDR1 SGHRS, CDR2 YFSETQ. The V and J ends lost 0 bases and 2 bases respectively, with 9 bases between them. The CDR3 spells CASSLEKRTYNEQFF. CDR3 bases: TGCGCCAGCAGCTTGGAGAAGAGGACCTACAATGAGCAGTTCTTC.

The V and J genes are TRBV5-4 and TRBJ1-2, with 8 bases matching TRBD1. V gave up 4 bases and J gave up 7 bases; unmatched junction bases: 12. This CDR3 is built from 15 residues. The germline V gene encodes CDR1 SGHNT and CDR2 YYREEE (reference sequence). CDR3 nucleotides: TGTGCCAGCAGCACCCGGACAGGGAAGACATTTGGCTACACCTTC. This translates into CASSTRTGKTFGYTF. Full variable domain (outside the CDR3, taken from reference TRBV5-4 and TRBJ1-2): ETGVTQSPTHLIKTRGQQVTLRCSSQSGHNTVSWYQQALGQGPQFIFQYYREEENGRGNFPPRFSGLQFPNYSSELNVNALELDDSALYLCASSTRTGKTFGYTFGSGTRLTVV.

The chain is built from TRBV5-4 and TRBJ2-7, with D perhaps TRBD1 (6 bases). Germline lookup yields CDR1 SGHNT and CDR2 YYREEE (reference sequence). V lost 1 base and J 4 bases, leaving 12 bases between the germline ends. The CDR3 has 14 amino acids. CDR3 amino acids: CASSLSQGEYEQYF. For the CDR3, the DNA is TGTGCCAGCAGCTTGTCACAGGGCGAGTACGAGCAGTACTTC. Full variable domain (remainder filled in from reference TRBV5-4 and TRBJ2-7): ETGVTQSPTHLIKTRGQQVTLRCSSQSGHNTVSWYQQALGQGPQFIFQYYREEENGRGNFPPRFSGLQFPNYSSELNVNALELDDSALYLCASSLSQGEYEQYFGPGTRLTVT.

The rearrangement uses TRBV12-5 and TRBJ1-1; D not resolved. CDR1 is LGHNT and CDR2 is FRNRAP in the germline V gene. This CDR3 region has 13 residues. The V gene lost 6 bases and the J gene lost 0 bases, with 8 bases spanning the gap. CDR3 DNA sequence: TGTGCTAGTGGATCAGAGATGAACACTGAAGCTTTCTTT. This codes for CASGSEMNTEAFF.

Details on this clone: The sample carries other DNA sequences with the same CDR3. The genes are TRBV7-9 and TRBJ1-1, with D unresolved. CDR1 is SEHNR and CDR2 is FQNEAQ in the germline V gene (reference sequence). Trimming pared 3 bases from V and 0 bases from J, leaving 11 bases between. This CDR3 is built from 15 residues. In nucleotides, the CDR3 is TGTGCCAGCAGCTTGAGTGCAGGCATGAACACTGAAGCTTTCTTT. Protein product: CASSLSAGMNTEAFF.

This rearrangement joins TRBV10-3 to TRBJ1-4, with no clear D. Trimming took 2 bases from V and 0 from J, leaving 7 bases between them. CDR3 size: 15 residues. Germline V gives CDR1 ENHRY, CDR2 SYGVKD. Here the CDR3 reads CAISEGRTTNEKLFF. The CDR3 nucleotides read TGTGCCATCAGTGAGGGACGGACAACTAATGAAAAACTGTTTTTT.

This rearrangement joins TRBV7-8 to TRBJ1-1; TRBD1 aligns across 7 bases. V lost 7 bases and J lost 8; bases outside the gene matches: 10. Looked up from germline, CDR1 is SGHVS and CDR2 is FQNEAQ. This CDR3 region has 13 residues. This CDR3 reads CASNRPGTAEAFF. In DNA, the CDR3 is TGTGCCAGCAACAGACCAGGGACAGCAGAAGCTTTCTTT.